The 15 T cell receptor beta chains below come from one sample, sequenced in a study of shared clonotypes between healthy human individuals. Sequencing was performed with immunoSEQ multiplex PCR; in TCRdb, only in-frame clones are kept and a portion is missing. The sample carries some 360,000 clones, more than 60% recorded once. Sequenced: memory CD4+ T cells sorted from blood. Subset: CD45RA-negative fraction. The receptors come from a man aged 25-45 years in good health.

V and J are TRBV7-9 and TRBJ2-1, with TRBD1 as a possible D gene (6 bases). This CDR3 has 16 amino acids. Trimming took 5 bases from V and 4 from J, leaving 18 bases between them. In germline, CDR1 is SEHNR, CDR2 FQNEAQ (reference sequence). The CDR3 sequence is CASSLWTDKRYNEQFF. CDR3 nucleotides: TGTGCCAGCAGCCTATGGACAGACAAACGGTACAATGAGCAGTTCTTC. Full variable domain (outside the CDR3, taken from reference TRBV7-9 and TRBJ2-1): DTGVSQNPRHKITKRGQNVTFRCDPISEHNRLYWYRQTLGQGPEFLTYFQNEAQLEKSRLLSDRFSAERPKGSFSTLEIQRTEQGDSAMYLCASSLWTDKRYNEQFFGPGTRLTVL.

J is TRBJ1-5 and V is TRBV6-5; perhaps TRBD1 as D (5 bases). Trimming stripped 2 bases from V and 2 bases from J, with 10 bases between. The germline gives CDR1 MNHEY, CDR2 SVGAGI. The CDR3 is made up of 15 amino acids. The CDR3 DNA follows: TGTGCCAGCAGTTACACGGGGGGAGGCAATCAGCCCCAGCATTTT. Encoded protein: CASSYTGGGNQPQHF.

The J gene is TRBJ2-3, the V gene TRBV10-3; 12 nucleotides line up with TRBD2. This CDR3 comprises 15 residues. V dropped 2 bases and J dropped 14; count of bases not matched to a gene: 11. CDR1 is ENHRY, CDR2 SYGVKD, per germline. CDR3 DNA: TGTGCCATCAGTGAGGGGACTAGCGGGCCTGCCGGGAGGTATTTT. Its translation is CAISEGTSGPAGRYF.

The sample holds a few counts of this clone. The chain links TRBV5-1 to TRBJ2-1; 13 nucleotides align to TRBD2. Germline V lookup: CDR1 SGHRS, CDR2 YFSETQ. With 5 bases clipped from V and 9 bases from J, the junction kept 11 bases outside the gene matches. The CDR3 extends over 16 amino acids. The DNA of the CDR3 is TGCGCCAGCAGTCGGACTAGCGGGAGAGAAGTTGGTGAGCAGTTCTTC. The encoded protein is CASSRTSGREVGEQFF.

V is TRBV7-2 and J is TRBJ2-1, with TRBD1 matching 8 bases. Per germline, CDR1 SGHTA and CDR2 FQGNSA. The V gene end was trimmed by 4 bases and the J gene end by 6 bases; junction bases not matched to a gene: 8. The CDR3 length is 15 residues. The CDR3 here is CASSYRQGHINEQFF. In nucleotides, the CDR3 is TGTGCCAGCAGCTACCGACAGGGGCATATCAATGAGCAGTTCTTC.

This clone was seen repeatedly, ten times or more. V and J are TRBV29-1 and TRBJ2-7; 9 positions agree with TRBD1. With 7 bases clipped from V and 0 bases from J, the junction kept 7 bases outside the gene matches. Germline values: CDR1 SQVTM, CDR2 ANQGSEA. The CDR3 extends over 14 amino acids. CDR3 coding DNA: TGCAGCGCAAGACAGGGGGTTCTCTCCTACGAGCAGTACTTC. Residues: CSARQGVLSYEQYF.

The chain employs TRBV4-1 and TRBJ2-7; 8 positions match TRBD1. The CDR3 sequence is 16 residues long. The V segment lost 3 bases and the J segment 1 base; nucleotides outside the gene matches: 8. Germline V gene data show CDR1 as MGHRA and CDR2 as YSYEKL. As DNA, the CDR3 is TGCGCCAGCAGCCAGAGGAGGACAGGGTCGTCCTACGAGCAGTACTTC. It yields the protein CASSQRRTGSSYEQYF.

This clone was counted a few times. The rearrangement links TRBV5-1 to TRBJ1-1; D remains ambiguous. The CDR3 contains 15 residues. CDR1 and CDR2 (germline): SGHRS, YFSETQ. The ends were cut back, 0 bases at V and 1 base at J, with 10 bases in the middle. CDR3 sequence: CASSLVLESNTEAFF. The CDR3 nucleotides read TGCGCCAGCAGCTTGGTCCTCGAGTCGAACACTGAAGCTTTCTTT.

V usage is TRBV7-3 and J usage is TRBJ2-1, with 11 bases identical to TRBD2. In germline, CDR1 is SGHTA, CDR2 FQGTGA. The V segment lost 3 bases and the J segment 5 bases; nucleotides outside the gene matches: 9. CDR3 length equals 17 residues. The CDR3 nucleotides are TGTGCCAGCAGCTTCCCCTCCAGTAGCGGGGGGGACAATGAGCAGTTCTTC. As protein: CASSFPSSSGGDNEQFF. The full variable domain, with the rest looked up from reference TRBV7-3 and TRBJ2-1, is GAGVSQTPSNKVTEKGKYVELRCDPISGHTALYWYRQSLGQGPEFLIYFQGTGAADDSGLPNDRFFAVRPEGSVSTLKIQRTERGDSAVYLCASSFPSSSGGDNEQFFGPGTRLTVL.

The CDR3 reads CASSGGASYNEQFF. The CDR3 region has the DNA TGCGCCAGCAGTGGAGGGGCTAGTTACAATGAGCAGTTCTTC. This sequence joins TRBV10-1 and TRBJ2-1, with D perhaps assigned TRBD1 or TRBD2 (5 bases each). Germline V gives CDR1 WNHNN, CDR2 SYGVQD (reference sequence). The length of the CDR3 is 14 residues. With 4 bases removed from V and 4 bases from J, the gap between germline ends came to 11 bases.

The chain couples TRBV6-1 to TRBJ1-3; D may be TRBD1 (6 bases). Per the germline V gene, CDR1 is MNHNS and CDR2 is SASEGT. The V and J ends lost 2 bases and 0 bases respectively, with 14 bases between them. This CDR3 comprises 17 residues. CDR3 sequence reads: CASSERTESISGNTIYF. As DNA, the CDR3 is TGTGCCAGCAGTGAAAGGACAGAGAGTATCTCTGGAAACACCATATATTTT.

CDR3 amino acids: CASSRTSGSSLETQYF. CDR3 DNA: TGTGCCAGCAGCAGGACTAGCGGGAGTTCCTTGGAGACCCAGTACTTC. The chain has TRBV5-4 and TRBJ2-5; 13 nucleotides align to TRBD2. Germline V lookup: CDR1 SGHNT, CDR2 YYREEE (reference sequence). The V gene end was trimmed by 4 bases and the J gene end by 5 bases; junction bases not matched to a gene: 8. This CDR3 region has 16 residues. Looking up the rest from reference TRBV5-4 and TRBJ2-5 gives the full variable domain: ETGVTQSPTHLIKTRGQQVTLRCSSQSGHNTVSWYQQALGQGPQFIFQYYREEENGRGNFPPRFSGLQFPNYSSELNVNALELDDSALYLCASSRTSGSSLETQYFGPGTRLLVL.

This chain connects TRBV11-3 to TRBJ2-1, with D perhaps matching TRBD1 or TRBD2 (6 bases each). V was clipped by 4 bases and J by 8 bases, with 12 bases between them. Germline V gives CDR1 SGHNT, CDR2 YENEEA. This CDR3 is 13 amino acids long. CDR3: CASSSGALDEQFF. CDR3 DNA: TGTGCCAGCAGCTCGGGGGCTCTGGATGAGCAGTTCTTC.

The chain links TRBV5-6 to TRBJ2-2; 8 bases fit TRBD1. The CDR3 consists of 16 residues. CDR1 and CDR2 from the germline V gene are SGHDT and YYEEEE. Losses at the gene ends were 2 bases for V and 6 bases for J; bases not matched to a gene: 9. CDR3 sequence reads: CASSLVLTGAAGELFF. CDR3 DNA sequence: TGTGCCAGCAGCTTAGTCCTGACAGGGGCGGCCGGGGAGCTGTTTTTT.

This clone came up a few times. The chain couples TRBV6-1 to TRBJ2-7, with TRBD2 matching over 7 bases. Germline V lookup: CDR1 MNHNS, CDR2 SASEGT. Trimming took 1 base from V and 4 from J; bases not matched to a gene: 4. The CDR3 has 14 residues. CDR3 bases: TGTGCCAGCAGTGAAGTTGCGGGAGTGTACGAGCAGTACTTC. Translating it yields CASSEVAGVYEQYF.